These 20 T cell receptor beta chains came from one sample sequenced in a study of T cell responses to AZD1222 COVID-19 vaccine. Repertoires were generated with immunoSEQ multiplex PCR, while TCRdb's copy carries only in-frame clones and drops some. The table shows roughly 77,000 clones, with 92% occurring only once. Sequenced material: peripheral blood, taken 28 days after the second AZD1222 dose. The receptors originated from an adult who received the AZD1222 COVID-19 vaccine.

The gene calls are TRBV6-5 and TRBJ2-1; 15 bases line up with TRBD2. V gave up 7 bases and J gave up 7 bases; unmatched junction bases: 2. The CDR3 is made up of 14 amino acids. CDR1 is MNHEY and CDR2 is SVGAGI in the germline V gene. CDR3 coding DNA: TGTGCCAGCACCGGGACTAGCGGGAGGAATGAGCAGTTCTTC. It encodes CASTGTSGRNEQFF.

The CDR3 spells CAIQPRDLAGNTIYF. CDR3 bases: TGTGCCATCCAACCCAGGGATTTGGCTGGAAACACCATATATTTT. V gene TRBV2 combines with J gene TRBJ1-3, with D perhaps TRBD1 (5 bases). This CDR3 spans 15 amino acids. The germline V and J ends were trimmed by 10 bases and 2 bases, with 18 bases remaining between them. The germline V gene encodes CDR1 SNHLY and CDR2 FYNNEI.

V is TRBV19 and J is TRBJ1-2; no firm D call. The CDR3 runs 14 residues. Germline V gene data show CDR1 as LNHDA and CDR2 as SQIVND (reference sequence). With 9 bases removed from V and 5 bases from J, the gap between germline ends came to 19 bases. Written as DNA, the CDR3 is TGTGCCAGCACCGAGGGCGGGAAAGTATATGGCTACACCTTC. It is translated as CASTEGGKVYGYTF.

The rearrangement links TRBV7-6 to TRBJ2-5, with 13 bases that match TRBD2. With V trimmed by 5 bases and J by 1 base, 10 bases remained unmatched. Germline V gene sequence: CDR1 SGHVS, CDR2 FNYEAQ. The CDR3 is 18 residues long. Here the CDR3 reads CASSRPTSGRTLQETQYF. For the CDR3, the DNA is TGTGCCAGCAGCCGACCGACTAGCGGGAGGACCCTCCAAGAGACCCAGTACTTC. Supplemented by reference TRBV7-6 and TRBJ2-5, the full variable domain reads GAGVSQSPRYKVTKRGQDVALRCDPISGHVSLYWYRQALGQGPEFLTYFNYEAQQDKSGLPNDRFSAERPEGSISTLTIQRTEQRDSAMYRCASSRPTSGRTLQETQYFGPGTRLLVL.

The CDR3 reads CASSYGNSNQPQHF. DNA for the CDR3: TGTGCCAGCAGTTACGGCAATAGCAATCAGCCCCAGCATTTT. This chain uses TRBV6-2 or TRBV6-3 with TRBJ1-5, with D uncertain. Trimming removed 2 bases from V and 0 bases from J, with 5 bases in between. The CDR3 is 14 amino acids. From germline, CDR1 is MNHEY and CDR2 SVGEGT.

The chain links TRBV28 to TRBJ2-1, with D possibly TRBD2 on 6 matching bases. Germline CDR1 reads MDHEN; CDR2 reads SYDVKM. The CDR3 totals 14 residues. V lost 10 bases, J lost 8 bases, and 21 bases lay in between. As DNA, the CDR3 is TGTGCCATCGCCGCCCCTAGCGTTCAGGATGAGCAGTTCTTC. Its protein product is CAIAAPSVQDEQFF.

The rearrangement uses TRBV10-3 and TRBJ2-5, with D unclear. From germline, CDR1 is ENHRY and CDR2 SYGVKD. This CDR3 contains 13 residues. Trimming took off 0 bases at V and 5 bases at J, with 7 bases between the two ends. Here the CDR3 reads CAISESNLETQYF. The CDR3 DNA follows: TGTGCCATCAGTGAGTCGAATCTGGAGACCCAGTACTTC.

This chain connects TRBV6-5 to TRBJ2-1; D remains ambiguous. This CDR3 is 11 amino acids long. CDR1 and CDR2 from the germline V gene are MNHEY and SVGAGI. V was clipped by 8 bases and J by 5 bases, with 7 bases between them. CDR3 sequence reads: CASARNNEQFF. CDR3 DNA: TGTGCCAGCGCCCGTAACAATGAGCAGTTCTTC.

The CDR3 coding sequence is TGTGCCAGCAGCTTGGACCAGACCGGGGAGCTGTTTTTT. Protein sequence: CASSLDQTGELFF. The chain joins TRBV5-4 to TRBJ2-2; D remains ambiguous. V lost 0 bases to trimming and J lost 5 bases, with 5 bases between them. This CDR3 is 13 amino acids long. CDR1 and CDR2 (germline): SGHNT, YYREEE (reference sequence).

This CDR3 reads CATSDSTHLGQGRTEAFF. CDR3 sequence (DNA): TGTGCCACCAGTGATTCTACCCACTTGGGACAGGGTCGGACTGAAGCTTTCTTT. The chain links TRBV24-1 to TRBJ1-1; 9 bases align to TRBD1. J gave up 5 bases and V 2 bases, and 14 bases lay outside the gene matches. The germline CDR1 and CDR2 sequences are KGHDR and SFDVKD. The CDR3 has 18 amino acids.

V and J are TRBV6-2 or TRBV6-3 and TRBJ1-5; tentatively, D is TRBD1 (5 bases). Germline V gives CDR1 MNHEY, CDR2 SVGEGT. The CDR3 length is 14 residues. V shed 3 bases and J shed 0 bases, with 6 bases lying between them. The DNA for the CDR3 is TGTGCCAGCAGTTATGACAGTAGCAATCAGCCCCAGCATTTT. Residues: CASSYDSSNQPQHF.

The chain joins TRBV6-5 to TRBJ2-1; 9 nucleotides line up with TRBD2. CDR3 length: 16 residues. The J segment lost 9 bases and the V segment lost 0 bases, leaving 9 bases of the junction unmatched. The germline CDR1 and CDR2 sequences are MNHEY and SVGAGI. The CDR3 DNA sequence: TGTGCCAGCAGTTACTCTAGCGGGAGAGGGGGGCCTGAGCAGTTCTTC. Translation: CASSYSSGRGGPEQFF.

This rearrangement joins TRBV11-2 to TRBJ1-1, with D possibly being TRBD1 (6 bases). V gave up 2 bases and J gave up 2 bases, with 15 bases separating them. Germline CDR1 reads SGHAT; CDR2 reads FQNNGV. CDR3 length equals 16 residues. This CDR3 reads CASSLRVPGDNTEAFF. CDR3 sequence (DNA): TGTGCCAGCAGCTTACGTGTGCCAGGGGATAACACTGAAGCTTTCTTT.

The chain combines TRBV12-3 or TRBV12-4 with TRBJ1-2; no reliable D call. This CDR3 is built from 13 residues. V was cut by 3 bases and J by 4 bases, with 9 bases left in between. The chain's CDR3 is CASSLKNGYGYTF. CDR3 coding DNA: TGTGCCAGCAGTTTGAAAAATGGCTATGGCTACACCTTC.

The rearrangement uses TRBV6-6 and TRBJ2-7; a possible D gene is TRBD2 (6 bases). V lost 0 bases, J lost 0 bases, and 12 bases lay in between. Germline assignment: CDR1 MNHNY and CDR2 SVGAGI (reference sequence). CDR3 size: 16 residues. Written as DNA, the CDR3 is TGTGCCAGCAGTTACTCTGCGGGACGGAGCTCCTACGAGCAGTACTTC. Its protein is CASSYSAGRSSYEQYF.

This clone was detected a few times. This sequence joins TRBV6-5 and TRBJ2-7; 9 nucleotides match TRBD2. Germline trimming cut 0 bases from V and 4 bases from J; bases unmatched to any gene: 7. The CDR3 contains 16 residues. The germline CDR1 and CDR2 sequences are MNHEY and SVGAGI. The DNA of the CDR3 is TGTGCCAGCAGTTACTCGGGACTAGCTGGAGGGTACGAGCAGTACTTC. Translated, it gives CASSYSGLAGGYEQYF.

The rearrangement uses TRBV9 and TRBJ2-1; D unclear. Germline V gene data show CDR1 as SGDLS and CDR2 as YYNGEE. Trimming took 4 bases from V and 5 from J, leaving 10 bases between them. This CDR3 contains 13 residues. Written as DNA, the CDR3 is TGTGCCAGCAGCCTACCCGCGAACAATGAGCAGTTCTTC. Protein product: CASSLPANNEQFF.

The chain joins TRBV18 to TRBJ1-5; tentatively, D is TRBD1 (5 bases). This CDR3 is 14 amino acids long. Germline-derived CDR1 and CDR2 are KGHSH and LQKENI. The germline V and J ends were trimmed by 0 bases and 5 bases, with 8 bases remaining between them. The CDR3 coding sequence is TGTGCCAGCTCACCACCGGGGGGGGATCAGCCCCAGCATTTT. This gives the protein CASSPPGGDQPQHF.

This CDR3 is CASSSHGYTF. The CDR3 DNA is TGTGCCAGCAGTTCCCATGGCTACACCTTC. The chain is built from TRBV28 and TRBJ1-2; D is unclear. Germline V gives CDR1 MDHEN, CDR2 SYDVKM. V was pared by 4 bases and J by 6 bases, with 3 bases between. This CDR3 is 10 amino acids long.

The rearrangement links TRBV19 to TRBJ1-5; 10 bases fit TRBD1. J was trimmed by 4 bases and V by 5 bases; bases with no gene match: 14. Germline-derived CDR1 and CDR2 are LNHDA and SQIVND (reference sequence). The CDR3 has 18 amino acids. Here the CDR3 DNA reads TGTGCCAGTAGTGCCGGGACAGGGGTCGGGGAGGGGAATCAGCCCCAGCATTTT. It is translated as CASSAGTGVGEGNQPQHF.